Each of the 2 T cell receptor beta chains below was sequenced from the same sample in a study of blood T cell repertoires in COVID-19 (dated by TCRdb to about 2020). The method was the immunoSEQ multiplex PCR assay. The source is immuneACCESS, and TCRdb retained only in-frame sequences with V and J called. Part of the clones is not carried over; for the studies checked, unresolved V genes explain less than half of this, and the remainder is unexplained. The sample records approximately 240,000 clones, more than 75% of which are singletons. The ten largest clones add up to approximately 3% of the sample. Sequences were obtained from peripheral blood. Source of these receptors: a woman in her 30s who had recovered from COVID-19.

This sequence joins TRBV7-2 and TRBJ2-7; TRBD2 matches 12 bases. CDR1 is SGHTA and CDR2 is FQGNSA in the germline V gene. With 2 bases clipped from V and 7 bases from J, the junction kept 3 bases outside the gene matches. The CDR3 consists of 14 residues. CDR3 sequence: CASSLSLAGGEQYF. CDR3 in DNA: TGTGCCAGCAGCTTATCCCTAGCGGGGGGGGAGCAGTACTTC.

CDR3: CASGFRGDTEAFF. CDR3 in DNA: TGCGCCAGCGGGTTTCGGGGGGACACTGAAGCTTTCTTT. The chain joins TRBV10-2 to TRBJ1-1; weak D call: TRBD1 (5 bases). The CDR3 covers 13 residues. V was shortened by 8 bases and J by 3 bases, with 13 bases between the two germline ends. From germline, CDR1 is WSHSY and CDR2 SAAADI.